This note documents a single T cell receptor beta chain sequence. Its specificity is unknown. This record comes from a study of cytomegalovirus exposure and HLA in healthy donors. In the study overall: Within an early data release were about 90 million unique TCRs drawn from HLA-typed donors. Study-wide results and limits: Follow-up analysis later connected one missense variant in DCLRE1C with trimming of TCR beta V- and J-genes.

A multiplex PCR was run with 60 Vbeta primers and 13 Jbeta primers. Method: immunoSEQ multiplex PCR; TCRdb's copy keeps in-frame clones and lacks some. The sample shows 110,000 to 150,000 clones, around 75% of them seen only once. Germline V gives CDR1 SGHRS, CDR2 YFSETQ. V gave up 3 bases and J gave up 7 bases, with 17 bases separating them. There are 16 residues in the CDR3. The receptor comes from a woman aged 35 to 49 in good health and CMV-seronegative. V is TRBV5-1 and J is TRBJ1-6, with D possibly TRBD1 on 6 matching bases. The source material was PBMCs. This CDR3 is CASSSKRQAANSPLHF. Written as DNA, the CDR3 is TGCGCCAGCAGCTCGAAGAGACAGGCCGCGAATTCACCCCTCCACTTT.